This entry lists 30 T cell receptor beta chains sequenced from one sample in a study of shared clonotypes between healthy human individuals. The method was immunoSEQ multiplex PCR; TCRdb's version includes in-frame clones alone and lacks a portion of them. The sample shows fewer than 1.6 million clones, approximately 98.5% of them seen only once. The sequencing sample was made of naive CD4+ T cells sorted from blood. Specified subset: CD45RA+ positively selected. All receptors derive from a young man in good health.

V and J are TRBV5-1 and TRBJ2-7, with 10 bases identical to TRBD1. Germline V gene data show CDR1 as SGHRS and CDR2 as YFSETQ. The CDR3 runs to 15 residues. Germline trimming cut 4 bases from V and 5 bases from J; bases unmatched to any gene: 9. The CDR3 spells CASSPPGQGKDEQYF. Here the CDR3 DNA reads TGCGCCAGCAGCCCCCCGGGACAGGGGAAGGACGAGCAGTACTTC.

This chain connects TRBV4-1 to TRBJ1-2; D not resolved. V lost 0 bases and J 4 bases, leaving 15 bases between the germline ends. The CDR3 totals 16 residues. The germline V gene encodes CDR1 MGHRA and CDR2 YSYEKL. As DNA, the CDR3 is TGCGCCAGCAGCCAAGAAGGACGGGCGGGGTCCTATGGCTACACCTTC. It yields the protein CASSQEGRAGSYGYTF.

The rearrangement links TRBV25-1 to TRBJ2-7, with D perhaps being TRBD1 or TRBD2 (5 bases each). CDR3 length equals 12 residues. The V gene lost 7 bases and the J gene lost 7 bases, with 14 bases spanning the gap. Germline CDR1 and CDR2: MGHDK and SYGVNS. CDR3: CASTTRGGEQYF. The DNA of the CDR3 is TGTGCCAGCACGACGAGGGGTGGGGAGCAGTACTTC.

V and J are TRBV5-4 and TRBJ2-7; D unresolved. CDR1 and CDR2 from the germline V gene are SGHNT and YYREEE (reference sequence). This CDR3 contains 15 residues. V shed 1 base and J shed 4 bases, with 15 bases lying between them. The CDR3, as DNA: TGTGCCAGCAGCTTGCCCCCGAGAGGTCAGTACGAGCAGTACTTC. Its protein product is CASSLPPRGQYEQYF.

This clone appeared once. DNA for the CDR3: TGTGCCAGCAGCCTGGCGCTTTTCTCTGGAAACACCATATATTTT. Translated: CASSLALFSGNTIYF. The rearrangement joins TRBV5-6 to TRBJ1-3; no reliable D call. The CDR3 spans 15 residues. CDR1 SGHDT and CDR2 YYEEEE come from the germline V gene. Trimming removed 4 bases at V and 0 bases at J, with 11 bases between.

This sequence joins TRBV10-2 and TRBJ1-4; D is possibly TRBD1 (5 bases). With 6 bases removed from V and 0 bases from J, the gap between germline ends came to 11 bases. The germline CDR1 and CDR2 sequences are WSHSY and SAAADI. The CDR3 consists of 15 residues. The CDR3 reads CASRAGTATNEKLFF. CDR3 nucleotide sequence: TGCGCCAGCAGGGCCGGGACGGCAACTAATGAAAAACTGTTTTTT.

The chain employs TRBV2 and TRBJ2-7; 10 bases line up with TRBD2. The CDR3 length is 15 residues. The ends lost 3 bases at V and 4 bases at J; junction bases unmatched: 6. Germline V gives CDR1 SNHLY, CDR2 FYNNEI. The CDR3 here is CASSDLGLADYEQYF. The CDR3 bases are TGTGCCAGCAGTGATCTTGGACTAGCGGATTACGAGCAGTACTTC.

This chain links TRBV6-1 with TRBJ2-3, with TRBD2 matching over 11 bases. V trimming: 5 bases; J trimming: 5 bases; junction bases outside the gene matches: 3. The CDR3 extends over 14 amino acids. CDR1 and CDR2 (germline): MNHNS, SASEGT. CDR3 in amino acids: CASSLAGGQDTQYF. In nucleotides, the CDR3 is TGTGCCAGCAGTTTAGCGGGAGGGCAAGATACGCAGTATTTT.

The V gene is TRBV29-1, the J gene TRBJ2-1, with D perhaps TRBD2 (6 bases). In germline, CDR1 is SQVTM, CDR2 ANQGSEA. V dropped 7 bases and J dropped 7 bases, with 11 bases sitting between them. This CDR3 region has 11 residues. CDR3 sequence reads: CSAGTFNEQFF. The CDR3 DNA reads TGCAGCGCCGGGACTTTTAATGAGCAGTTCTTC.

The chain couples TRBV5-1 to TRBJ1-1; D is unclear. The CDR3 is 14 residues long. CDR1 is SGHRS, CDR2 YFSETQ, per germline. Trimming removed 3 bases at V and 2 bases at J, with 11 bases between. This CDR3 is CASSYGRGNTEAFF. The CDR3 nucleotides are TGCGCCAGCAGCTACGGTCGGGGAAACACTGAAGCTTTCTTT.

In its sample, this clone was seen once. The V gene is TRBV11-2, the J gene TRBJ2-7, with a possible D match to TRBD1 (5 bases). The CDR3 sequence is 12 residues long. The V gene's germline CDR1 is SGHAT and CDR2 FQNNGV. V lost 6 bases, J lost 2 bases, and 8 bases lay in between. This CDR3 is CASSRQTYEQYF. CDR3 in DNA: TGTGCCAGCAGTAGACAGACCTACGAGCAGTACTTC.

The rearrangement joins TRBV28 to TRBJ1-2; tentatively, D is TRBD1 (6 bases). The CDR3 runs 17 residues. CDR1 is MDHEN, CDR2 SYDVKM, per germline. Trimming pared 4 bases from V and 4 bases from J, leaving 22 bases between. CDR3 DNA sequence: TGTGCCAGCAGTTCCGGTTCCGTGGTGGGGGCTCGCTATGGCTACACCTTC. As protein: CASSSGSVVGARYGYTF.

J is TRBJ2-7 and V is TRBV18; D possibly corresponds to TRBD2 (5 bases). Per germline, CDR1 KGHSH and CDR2 LQKENI. Trimming pared 8 bases from V and 2 bases from J, leaving 16 bases between. The CDR3 covers 14 residues. The CDR3 protein is CASLLKLGAYEQYF. CDR3 nucleotides: TGTGCCAGCCTACTTAAGTTGGGAGCCTACGAGCAGTACTTC.

This clone occurred once. The chain uses TRBV28 and TRBJ2-2; the match to TRBD2 covers 10 bases. V gave up 4 bases and J gave up 5 bases; unmatched junction bases: 1. This CDR3 spans 14 amino acids. Germline assignment: CDR1 MDHEN and CDR2 SYDVKM. The CDR3 region is CASSYSGRTGELFF. CDR3 in DNA: TGTGCCAGCAGTTATAGCGGGAGGACCGGGGAGCTGTTTTTT.

The chain recombines TRBV29-1 with TRBJ2-3, with D possibly matching TRBD2 (6 bases). The V end lost 3 bases, the J end lost 1 base, and 11 bases lay between the germline ends. The CDR3 has 14 amino acids. Germline CDR1 and CDR2: SQVTM and ANQGSEA. The CDR3 loop is CSVDSASGTDTQYF. CDR3 DNA: TGCAGCGTTGATTCGGCTAGCGGCACAGATACGCAGTATTTT.

This chain connects TRBV6-1 to TRBJ2-7; TRBD2 agrees at 12 bases. Germline V gene data show CDR1 as MNHNS and CDR2 as SASEGT. This CDR3 spans 17 amino acids. V lost 2 bases and J lost 4; bases outside the gene matches: 9. The CDR3 sequence: CASSELAGGPPLYEQYF. As DNA, the CDR3 is TGTGCCAGCAGTGAACTAGCGGGAGGGCCCCCGTTATACGAGCAGTACTTC.

This clone is a singleton in its sample. The chain joins TRBV5-8 to TRBJ1-2; D ambiguous. V was trimmed by 4 bases and J by 8 bases, leaving 18 bases between them. Per germline, CDR1 SGHTS and CDR2 YDEGEE. The CDR3 length is 14 residues. This CDR3 is CASSPGPGMWGYTF. CDR3 bases: TGTGCCAGCAGCCCGGGTCCTGGAATGTGGGGCTACACCTTC.

This sequence joins TRBV14 and TRBJ1-5; TRBD1 matches 8 bases. CDR1 is SGHDN, CDR2 FVKESK, per germline. The CDR3 sequence is 13 residues long. With V trimmed by 4 bases and J by 6 bases, 2 bases remained unmatched. The CDR3 loop reads CASSRDRGQPQHF. The CDR3 nucleotides are TGTGCCAGCAGCCGAGACAGGGGTCAGCCCCAGCATTTT.

In DNA, the CDR3 is TGTGCCATCGGGGGGCGCGGAAACACCATATATTTT. This sequence encodes CAIGGRGNTIYF. This chain joins TRBV10-3 and TRBJ1-3; D perhaps matches TRBD1 (6 bases). Germline CDR1 ENHRY, CDR2 SYGVKD. This CDR3 spans 12 amino acids. Deletions cut 8 bases from V and 4 bases from J, with 9 bases between.

The CDR3 DNA is TGTGCCAGCAGTTTATCGCAGGGGTCCTACGAGCAGTACTTC. Its protein is CASSLSQGSYEQYF. This sequence joins TRBV28 and TRBJ2-7; tentative D call: TRBD1 (6 bases). The CDR3 totals 14 residues. CDR1 is MDHEN, CDR2 SYDVKM, per germline. Trimming removed 1 base from V and 1 base from J, with 8 bases in between.

The genes are TRBV18 and TRBJ2-1; either TRBD1 or TRBD2 may fit D (5 bases each). Trimming removed 8 bases from V and 9 bases from J, with 17 bases in between. The CDR3 extends over 13 amino acids. Germline loops: CDR1 KGHSH, CDR2 LQKENI. The chain's CDR3 is CASQGPNNSEQFF. DNA for the CDR3: TGTGCCAGCCAGGGACCGAACAATTCTGAGCAGTTCTTC.

The chain employs TRBV14 and TRBJ1-1; TRBD1 might be the D (6 bases). The CDR3 is 13 residues long. Germline CDR1 reads SGHDN; CDR2 reads FVKESK. V was trimmed by 2 bases and J by 5 bases, leaving 9 bases between them. The CDR3 loop is CASSQLQGTEAFF. The DNA for the CDR3 is TGTGCCAGCAGCCAATTACAGGGAACTGAAGCTTTCTTT.

This chain uses TRBV6-5 with TRBJ2-1, with 9 bases matching TRBD2. Germline V gene lookup returns CDR1 MNHEY and CDR2 SVGAGI. J was trimmed by 6 bases and V by 6 bases; bases with no gene match: 6. The CDR3 is 14 amino acids. The CDR3 DNA reads as TGTGCCAGCAGGAACCTAGCGGGACTCAATGAGCAGTTCTTC. Its translation: CASRNLAGLNEQFF.

A single count supports this clone. The chain combines TRBV2 with TRBJ2-7; TRBD1 aligns across 7 bases. This CDR3 region has 11 residues. The V and J ends lost 5 bases and 9 bases, in that order; junction bases with no gene match: 4. CDR1 is SNHLY, CDR2 FYNNEI, per germline. The CDR3 sequence: CASSPRQGQYF. Written as DNA, the CDR3 is TGTGCCAGCAGTCCTCGACAGGGGCAGTACTTC.

The CDR3 nucleotides read TGCGCCAGCAGCGGAGACAGGGGGCCAGAGACCCAGTACTTC. This codes for CASSGDRGPETQYF. The V and J genes are TRBV5-1 and TRBJ2-5; 10 bases line up with TRBD1. The CDR3 loop spans 14 amino acids. Germline V gives CDR1 SGHRS, CDR2 YFSETQ. J lost 4 bases, V lost 4 bases, and 4 bases had no gene match.

V gene TRBV7-2 combines with J gene TRBJ2-1; 8 positions match TRBD2. With 3 bases clipped from V and 0 bases from J, the junction kept 7 bases outside the gene matches. Per the germline V gene, CDR1 is SGHTA and CDR2 is FQGNSA. CDR3 size: 17 residues. The CDR3 region is CASSFRGTRGSYNEQFF. In DNA form, the CDR3 reads TGTGCCAGCAGCTTTCGCGGGACTAGGGGCTCCTACAATGAGCAGTTCTTC.

The chain employs TRBV6-1 and TRBJ1-5, with TRBD1 identical over 8 bases. The CDR3 totals 15 residues. Unmatched junction bases numbered 2, after V lost 2 bases and J lost 2 bases. Germline CDR1 reads MNHNS; CDR2 reads SASEGT. CDR3 nucleotide sequence: TGTGCCAGCAGTGAAATGACAGGGGGCAATCAGCCCCAGCATTTT. Translated: CASSEMTGGNQPQHF.

Points on this clone: Other DNA sequences of this sample code for an identical CDR3. The DNA for the CDR3 is TGTGCCAGCAGCGTAGGAGGCTCCGGGGCCAACGTCCTGACTTTC. Translated, it gives CASSVGGSGANVLTF. This chain connects TRBV9 to TRBJ2-6; D is undetermined. This CDR3 has 15 amino acids. Germline values: CDR1 SGDLS, CDR2 YYNGEE. The ends were cut back, 0 bases at V and 4 bases at J, with 8 bases in the middle.

The rearrangement joins TRBV5-1 to TRBJ1-1; D is possibly TRBD1 (5 bases). CDR1 is SGHRS, CDR2 YFSETQ, per germline. The CDR3 spans 14 residues. V was pared by 5 bases and J by 3 bases, with 14 bases between. The CDR3 reads CASRRDLRDTEAFF. The CDR3 DNA sequence: TGCGCCAGCAGGAGGGACCTGAGGGACACTGAAGCTTTCTTT.

The V gene is TRBV27, the J gene TRBJ1-5; D is unresolved. Trimming removed 5 bases from V and 4 bases from J, with 12 bases in between. The CDR3 consists of 14 residues. CDR1 is MNHEY, CDR2 SMNVEV, per germline (reference sequence). In DNA form, the CDR3 reads TGTGCCAGCAGTCGTGGCAACTCTAATCAGCCCCAGCATTTT. This codes for CASSRGNSNQPQHF.